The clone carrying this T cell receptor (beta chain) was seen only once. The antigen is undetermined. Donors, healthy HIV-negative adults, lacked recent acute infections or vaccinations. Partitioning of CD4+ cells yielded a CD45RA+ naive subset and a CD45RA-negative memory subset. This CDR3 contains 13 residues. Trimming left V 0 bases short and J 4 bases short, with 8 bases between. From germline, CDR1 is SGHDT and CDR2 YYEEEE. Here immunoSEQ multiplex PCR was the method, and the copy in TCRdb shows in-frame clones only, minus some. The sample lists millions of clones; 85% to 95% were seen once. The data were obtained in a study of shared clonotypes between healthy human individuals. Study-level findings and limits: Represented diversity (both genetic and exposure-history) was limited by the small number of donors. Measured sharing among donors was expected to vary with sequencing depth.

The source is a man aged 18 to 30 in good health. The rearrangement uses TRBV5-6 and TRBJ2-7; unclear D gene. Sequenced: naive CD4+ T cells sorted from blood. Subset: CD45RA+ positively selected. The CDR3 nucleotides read TGTGCCAGCAGCTTGGCGCATGGGTACGAGCAGTACTTC. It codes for CASSLAHGYEQYF.